This is a list of T cell receptor beta chains from one sample in a study of radiation and T cells in renal cell carcinoma. The method was immunoSEQ multiplex PCR; TCRdb's version includes in-frame clones alone and lacks a portion of them. This table has 8,500 to 10,000 clones, roughly three fifths appearing once. The sequenced sample was tumor tissue, obtained from a patient whose treatment included radiotherapy and nephrectomy. Receptors were obtained from a man in his sixties with renal cell carcinoma. The CDR3 runs from the conserved cysteine through the conserved F or W. Each record gives: V gene, J gene, CDR3 protein.

TRBV6-1	TRBJ2-6	CASSTAPSGANVLTF
TRBV6-6	TRBJ2-7	CASSREGYEQYF
TRBV27	TRBJ2-7	CASSLSMASSYEQYF
TRBV4-3	TRBJ2-7	CASSQGDSAHYEQYF
TRBV4-3	TRBJ1-5	CASSQDRGDDQPQHF
TRBV5-1	TRBJ1-4	CASSVVRDGGANEKLFF
TRBV4-1	TRBJ2-7	CASSQDTGLAGREQYF
TRBV6-5	TRBJ2-7	CASGRAQFYEQYF
TRBV11-3	TRBJ2-1	CASSLSSVGEQFF
TRBV27	TRBJ2-6	CASSLGETGRSGANVLTF
TRBV5-1	TRBJ2-7	CASSLGTSGRISYEQYF
TRBV27	TRBJ1-4	CASSPWEGTEKLFF
TRBV9	TRBJ1-5	CASSVGTGSEPQHF
TRBV28	TRBJ2-2	CASSLWRANTGELFF
TRBV27	TRBJ2-1	CASSQTGNEQFF
TRBV30	TRBJ1-6	CAWSVEGSYNSPLHF
TRBV25-1	TRBJ1-4	CASSEPATTNEKLFF
TRBV2	TRBJ2-6	CASSDPSSGANVLTF
TRBV6-4	TRBJ2-1	CASSTGQGSNEQFF
TRBV11-2	TRBJ2-1	CASSLSINEQFF
TRBV28	TRBJ1-2	CASTQDRGSGPYGYTF
TRBV27	TRBJ1-5	CASSLYGTANQPQHF
TRBV6-5	TRBJ2-7	CASRSGWLGEQYF
TRBV5-4	TRBJ1-2	CASSLKTDANYGYTF